This is a list of T cell receptor beta chains from one sample in a study of shared clonotypes between healthy human individuals. The method was immunoSEQ multiplex PCR; TCRdb's version includes in-frame clones alone and lacks a portion of them. The sample carries more than 1.2 million clones, just under 99% recorded once. Sequencing was done on a sample of naive CD4+ T cells sorted from blood. The receptors here all came from a man younger than 40 in good health. The CDR3 runs from the conserved cysteine through the conserved F or W. Size values are once, few and many counts, or a class for expanded clones, and some rows have none.

CASSAGTYNEQFF TRBV6-5 . TRBJ2-1
CAWIKRRQGFSHEQYF TRBV30 . TRBJ2-7
CSGGEGETQYF TRBV29-1 . TRBJ2-5
CAWSTGLAGSSYNEQFF TRBV30 . TRBJ2-1
CASSTPEEGYGYTF TRBV7-6 . TRBJ1-2
CATGGVTSGTDTQYF TRBV10-3 . TRBJ2-3
CASRFEPQTSGAENEQFF TRBV12-2 . TRBJ2-1
CSASAPGELFF TRBV20-1 . TRBJ2-2
CASSLGAGFGANEQFF TRBV11-2 . TRBJ2-1
CASSSTVQGGYEQYF TRBV5-4 . TRBJ2-7
CASSPEQFF TRBV7-2 . TRBJ2-1
CASRVLAAQNNNEQFF TRBV19 . TRBJ2-1
CASSVPWQETQYF TRBV2 . TRBJ2-5
CASSLERVAGISYNEQFF TRBV7-2 . TRBJ2-1
CASSPTITVGGYTF TRBV7-2 . TRBJ1-2
CASSLPTGTLFDEQFF TRBV7-9 . TRBJ2-1
CASSLVTLLAGGLYNEQFF TRBV7-2 . TRBJ2-1
CASSLLGDHQPQHF TRBV5-5 once TRBJ1-5
CASSRIRTVQETQYF TRBV27 . TRBJ2-5
CASSLLREQFF TRBV5-4 . TRBJ2-1
CASSREGYTGELFF TRBV18 . TRBJ2-2
CASSFRDVGGGEQFF TRBV7-8 . TRBJ2-1
CASSLMGQEGYNEQFF TRBV7-3 . TRBJ2-1
CASSLFGAQETQYF TRBV5-1 . TRBJ2-5
CASSLVVWAPELGEKLFF TRBV7-8 . TRBJ1-4
CASSPGMGAEGYTF TRBV5-1 . TRBJ1-2
CASSLWGSDTGELFF TRBV7-2 . TRBJ2-2
CASSQDLRGLPQHF TRBV4-1 . TRBJ1-5
CASSLGYRVITDTQYF TRBV7-9 . TRBJ2-3
CASSENLYEQYF TRBV25-1 . TRBJ2-7
CASQNRRNPNTGELFF TRBV27 . TRBJ2-2